This TCR beta chain was profiled in a study of blood T cell repertoires in COVID-19. Study overall: The study drew acute and convalescent COVID-19 samples from the United States, Italy and Spain. The analysed material was cDNA or gDNA that came from T cells, B-cell-depleted T cells, or PBMCs.

In the study's own analysis: Reference gene primer amplification gave nucleated cell count estimates. Profiling relied on immunoSEQ multiplex PCR, and the TCRdb table lists in-frame clones only, not all of them. The V and J calls and clone size are taken from that table; D and trimming were inferred from the DNA. Of 260,000 or so clones in the sample, around 90% are singletons; the top ten hold approximately 0.7%. Sequencing was done on a sample of peripheral blood. This receptor was obtained from a human donor in a cohort sampled during active COVID-19.

This CDR3 is CATSRDLASNTEAFF. The CDR3 DNA is TGTGCCACCAGCAGAGATCTGGCCTCGAACACTGAAGCTTTCTTT. The rearrangement joins TRBV15 to TRBJ1-1; D ambiguous. The ends were cut back, 0 bases at V and 1 base at J, with 9 bases in the middle. Germline V gene data show CDR1 as LNHNV and CDR2 as YYDKDF (reference sequence). This CDR3 region has 15 residues.